This is a list of T cell receptor beta chains from one sample in a study of CXCR3-negative and CXCR3-positive naive CD8 T cells. TCRdb reprocessed the 5' RACE reads and keeps a single row for each CDR3 protein, giving no DNA. The sample includes approximately 56,000 distinct CDR3 sequences. The sample consisted of naive CXCR3- CD8+ T cells from blood. The origin of the receptors is a human donor in good health. Some clones in this sample may be carry-over from other donors' samples. The CDR3 runs from the conserved cysteine through the conserved F or W.

v_call	j_call	cdr3_aa
TRBV5-1	TRBJ2-7	CASSREGDYEQYF
TRBV20-1	TRBJ2-2	CSARVAGGGTGELFF
TRBV4-3	TRBJ2-7	CASSQDLERQEQYF
TRBV4-2	TRBJ1-2	CASSQDLVRHPYGYTF
TRBV19	TRBJ2-4	CASSIGNIQYF
TRBV5-1	TRBJ2-3	CASSSNTDTQYF
TRBV4-1	TRBJ2-7	CASSHSGSYEQYF
TRBV12-3/TRBV12-4	TRBJ2-3	CASSSKGARIDTQYF
TRBV19	TRBJ1-1	CASSIFSGDTEAFF
TRBV11-3	TRBJ2-3	CASSGRDYHTQYF
TRBV29-1	TRBJ1-2	CSVEGNRGGDGYTF
TRBV20-1	TRBJ2-5	CSAGTGETQYF
TRBV28	TRBJ1-1	CASSFPGEGTEAFF
TRBV21-1	TRBJ1-2	CASSKGETNYGYTF
TRBV15	TRBJ2-1	CATSNRENNEQFF
TRBV6-5	TRBJ2-5	CASPGTGSETQYF
TRBV5-1	TRBJ2-2	CASSLVDSSAGELFF
TRBV28	TRBJ1-1	CASSGMNTEAFF
TRBV27	TRBJ1-2	CASSLSVGSGGYTF
TRBV20-1	TRBJ2-3	CSARPGTGVADTQYF
TRBV2	TRBJ2-5	CASSALFSGTGVNQETQYF
TRBV27	TRBJ1-2	CASSPSFNYGYTF
TRBV27	TRBJ2-1	CASSRLPPGQVRNEQFF
TRBV4-1	TRBJ1-5	CASSQGPRYSNQPQHF
TRBV3-1	TRBJ2-1	CASSQYRAGNEQFF
TRBV20-1	TRBJ1-5	CSANDIGGGPNSNQPQHF
TRBV29-1	TRBJ2-7	CSVAGTAGGQYF
TRBV20-1	TRBJ2-2	CSASQAGIETGELFF
TRBV4-3	TRBJ2-7	CASSQDRGYEQYF
TRBV29-1	TRBJ2-7	CSASGDFFYEQYF
TRBV6-5	TRBJ2-7	CASSYSLNGPSGEQYF
TRBV15	TRBJ2-1	CATSSFILAGVNEQFF
TRBV29-1	TRBJ2-2	CSVEGRGGGTGELFF
TRBV12-3/TRBV12-4	TRBJ2-7	CASSSPTTGYEQYF
TRBV29-1	TRBJ1-1	CSVEGEGNTEAFF
TRBV24-1	TRBJ2-1	CATSELADYNEQFF
TRBV28	TRBJ1-2	CASRTNREWSGYTF
TRBV20-1	TRBJ2-7	CSASLAGGPVEQYF
TRBV6-5	TRBJ2-1	CASTKVPGARYNEQFF
TRBV14	TRBJ2-5	CASSQGVPQYF
TRBV7-9	TRBJ2-7	CASSSWGEQYF
TRBV6-5	TRBJ2-3	CASSYTGTTDTQYF